These T cell receptor beta chains were read from a single sample in a study of cytomegalovirus exposure and HLA in healthy donors. Clones were read by immunoSEQ multiplex PCR, and TCRdb kept only the in-frame ones, dropping some. This sample yields roughly 130,000 clones, of which roughly 78% are seen a single time; 1% belongs to the top ten. The specimen was PBMCs. The receptors here all came from a man aged 40-55 years in good health and CMV-seronegative. The CDR3 runs from the conserved cysteine through the conserved F or W. A D gene is named only where the DNA matches it firmly. Clone size is shown for a subset of rows, as once, few, many or a class of expanded clone.

v_gene: TRBV6-5; j_gene: TRBJ1-1; d_gene: TRBD1; abundance: -; CDR3aa: CASSRTGSSNTEAFF; CDR3nt: TGTGCCAGCAGTAGGACAGGGAGCTCCAACACTGAAGCTTTCTTT
v_gene: TRBV6-4; j_gene: TRBJ2-2; d_gene: TRBD1; abundance: -; CDR3aa: CASRGQVTGELFF; CDR3nt: TGTGCCAGCAGGGGACAGGTCACCGGGGAGCTGTTTTTT
v_gene: TRBV7-9; j_gene: TRBJ2-1; d_gene: TRBD2; abundance: once; CDR3aa: CASSPGTSGFYNEQFF; CDR3nt: TGTGCCAGCAGCCCCGGGACTAGTGGGTTCTACAATGAGCAGTTCTTC
v_gene: TRBV6-5; j_gene: TRBJ1-6; d_gene: -; abundance: -; CDR3aa: CASSSDYYNSPLHF; CDR3nt: TGTGCCAGCAGTTCAGATTACTATAATTCACCCCTCCACTTT
v_gene: TRBV27; j_gene: TRBJ2-7; d_gene: -; abundance: few; CDR3aa: CASGRGVSYEQYF; CDR3nt: TGTGCCAGCGGCCGCGGTGTTTCCTACGAGCAGTACTTC
v_gene: TRBV5-1; j_gene: TRBJ1-6; d_gene: -; abundance: few; CDR3aa: CASSLYTGENSPLHF; CDR3nt: TGCGCCAGCAGCTTATACACAGGAGAAAATTCACCCCTCCACTTT
v_gene: TRBV19; j_gene: TRBJ1-1; d_gene: TRBD1; abundance: -; CDR3aa: CASSAGQKNTEAFF; CDR3nt: TGTGCCAGTAGTGCGGGACAGAAGAACACTGAAGCTTTCTTT
v_gene: TRBV6-5; j_gene: TRBJ2-7; d_gene: -; abundance: few; CDR3aa: CASSRDSGDEQYF; CDR3nt: TGTGCCAGCAGTCGCGATTCCGGGGACGAGCAGTACTTC
v_gene: TRBV4-1; j_gene: TRBJ2-7; d_gene: TRBD2; abundance: once; CDR3aa: CASSPQLAGEGYEQYF; CDR3nt: TGCGCCAGCAGCCCCCAACTAGCGGGAGAGGGGTACGAGCAGTACTTC
v_gene: TRBV6-6; j_gene: TRBJ2-5; d_gene: -; abundance: -; CDR3aa: CASSYSTETQYF; CDR3nt: TGTGCCAGCAGTTATTCAACTGAGACCCAGTACTTC
v_gene: TRBV15; j_gene: TRBJ2-1; d_gene: TRBD1; abundance: -; CDR3aa: CATADGTGGNEQFF; CDR3nt: TGTGCCACCGCCGACGGGACAGGTGGCAATGAGCAGTTCTTC
v_gene: TRBV5-6; j_gene: TRBJ1-4; d_gene: TRBD1; abundance: -; CDR3aa: CASRLLGQGEEKLFF; CDR3nt: TGTGCCAGCAGACTCCTCGGACAGGGAGAGGAAAAACTGTTTTTT
v_gene: TRBV2; j_gene: TRBJ2-5; d_gene: -; abundance: -; CDR3aa: CASSVPDFETQYF; CDR3nt: TGTGCCAGCAGTGTTCCAGACTTTGAGACCCAGTACTTC
v_gene: TRBV28; j_gene: TRBJ1-2; d_gene: -; abundance: -; CDR3aa: CASSLGGGGYTF; CDR3nt: TGTGCCAGCAGTTTGGGGGGGGGAGGCTACACCTTC
v_gene: TRBV7-3; j_gene: TRBJ2-3; d_gene: TRBD2; abundance: -; CDR3aa: CASSYSGGNLIRQYF; CDR3nt: TGTGCCAGCAGCTATAGCGGGGGGAACCTTATAAGGCAGTATTTT
v_gene: TRBV5-1; j_gene: TRBJ1-5; d_gene: TRBD1; abundance: -; CDR3aa: CASSLGTGDGQPQHF; CDR3nt: TGCGCCAGCAGCTTGGGGACAGGGGACGGTCAGCCCCAGCATTTT
v_gene: TRBV19; j_gene: TRBJ2-3; d_gene: -; abundance: once; CDR3aa: CASSIRPGSDTQYF; CDR3nt: TGTGCCAGTAGTATAAGGCCAGGATCAGATACGCAGTATTTT